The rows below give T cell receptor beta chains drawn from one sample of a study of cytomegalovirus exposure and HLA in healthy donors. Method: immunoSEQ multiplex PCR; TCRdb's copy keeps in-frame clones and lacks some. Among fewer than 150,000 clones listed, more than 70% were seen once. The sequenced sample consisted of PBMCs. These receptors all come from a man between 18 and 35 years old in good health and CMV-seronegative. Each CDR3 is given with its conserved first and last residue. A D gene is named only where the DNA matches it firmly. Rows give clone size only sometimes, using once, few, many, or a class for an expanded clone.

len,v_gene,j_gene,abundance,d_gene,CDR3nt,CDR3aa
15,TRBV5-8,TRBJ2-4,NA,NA,TGTGCCAGCAGCCTGGAGCTTTTAGCCAAAAACATTCAGTACTTC,CASSLELLAKNIQYF
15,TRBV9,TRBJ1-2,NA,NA,TGTGCCAGCAGCGCAGGGTTGACGAGAAACTATGGCTACACCTTC,CASSAGLTRNYGYTF
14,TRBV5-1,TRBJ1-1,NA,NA,TGCGCCAGCAGCTTGGTTGGCGCCGGGACTGAAGCTTTCTTT,CASSLVGAGTEAFF
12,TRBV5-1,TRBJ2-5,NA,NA,TGCGCCAGCAGCCACCGAGGGGAGACCCAGTACTTC,CASSHRGETQYF
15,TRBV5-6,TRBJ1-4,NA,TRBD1,TGTGCCAGCAGCGTCCCGGGACAGGGGATGGAAAAACTGTTTTTT,CASSVPGQGMEKLFF
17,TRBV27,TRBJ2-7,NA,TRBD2,TGTGCCAGCAGTTCCTTAGCGGGGTTAAGGGGCGGATACGAGCAGTACTTC,CASSSLAGLRGGYEQYF
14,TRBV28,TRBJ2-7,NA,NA,TGTGCCAGCAGTTTAGGGTCGAGCGGCTACGAGCAGTACTTC,CASSLGSSGYEQYF
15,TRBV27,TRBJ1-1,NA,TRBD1,TGTGCCAGCAGTTTTGTTGGACAGGTGAACACTGAAGCTTTCTTT,CASSFVGQVNTEAFF
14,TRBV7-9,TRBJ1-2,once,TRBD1,TGTGCCAGCAGCCCGAGCCGGGACAGGGATGGCTACACCTTC,CASSPSRDRDGYTF
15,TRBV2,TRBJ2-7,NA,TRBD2,TGTGCCAGCACCCTAATGACTAGCGGGGGGCACGAGCAGTACTTC,CASTLMTSGGHEQYF
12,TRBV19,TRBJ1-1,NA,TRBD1,TGTGCCAGTAGTATGGGGACAGTGGCGACTTTCTTT,CASSMGTVATFF
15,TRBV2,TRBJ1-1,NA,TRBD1,TGTGCCAGCAGCCACGACCCAGGGGGATGGACTGAAGCTTTCTTT,CASSHDPGGWTEAFF
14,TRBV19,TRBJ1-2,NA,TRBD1,TGTGCCAGTAGTCCCGGGACAGGGACCTATGGCTACACCTTC,CASSPGTGTYGYTF
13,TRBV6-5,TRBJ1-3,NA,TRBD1,TGTGCCAGCCGTAGGGGGCAAGGAAACACCATATATTTT,CASRRGQGNTIYF
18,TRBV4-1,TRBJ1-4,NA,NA,TGCGCCAGCAGCCAAGTAACCTTTGTGAAAGGGAGGGATGAAAAACTGTTTTTT,CASSQVTFVKGRDEKLFF
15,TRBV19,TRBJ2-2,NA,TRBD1,TGTGCCAGTGGAGACAGGACAGGGGGCACCGGGGAGCTGTTTTTT,CASGDRTGGTGELFF
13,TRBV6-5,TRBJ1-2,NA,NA,TGTGCCAGCAGTTACGGCTCCCAGGATGGCTACACCTTC,CASSYGSQDGYTF
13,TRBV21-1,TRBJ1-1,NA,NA,TGTGCCAGCAGCAAACAGGGGAACACTGAAGCTTTCTTT,CASSKQGNTEAFF
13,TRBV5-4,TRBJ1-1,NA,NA,TGTGCCAGCAGCTCCACGGTAAACACTGAAGCTTTCTTT,CASSSTVNTEAFF